The 9 T cell receptor beta chains below were found in one sample sequenced in a study of blood T cell repertoires in COVID-19. The data were produced by immunoSEQ multiplex PCR, yet TCRdb's version contains in-frame clones alone and is incomplete. Of 200,000 to 300,000 clones listed, around 90% are singletons. Sequencing used peripheral blood. The receptors come from a woman aged 30 to 39 with acute or convalescent COVID-19.

The chain uses TRBV6-5 and TRBJ2-7; 7 bases fit TRBD1. This CDR3 contains 13 residues. Germline values: CDR1 MNHEY, CDR2 SVGAGI. V shed 11 bases and J 9 bases; nucleotides not matched to a gene: 16. The CDR3 loop reads CAGARQGMDVQYF. The DNA of the CDR3 is TGTGCCGGCGCGCGACAGGGCATGGACGTGCAGTACTTC.

About this clone: The germline gene is not matched at one end of the junction; a read error may be the cause. The chain has TRBV7-7 and TRBJ2-1; 11 bases line up with TRBD2. This CDR3 comprises 15 residues. Germline CDR1 and CDR2: SSHAT and FNYEAQ (reference sequence). The DNA for the CDR3 is TGTGCTAGCAGCTTTAGCGGGAGGGCCCAAGATGAGCAGTTCTTC. This translates into CASSFSGRAQDEQFF.

The V and J genes are TRBV19 and TRBJ2-1, with D maybe TRBD1 (6 bases). The V end was cut by 0 bases, the J end by 4 bases, with 13 bases between. CDR3 length equals 16 residues. Germline V CDR1 and CDR2: LNHDA, SQIVND (reference sequence). The DNA for the CDR3 is TGTGCCAGTAGTATAGATACCGCACAGGGTTACAATGAGCAGTTCTTC. Translated: CASSIDTAQGYNEQFF.

This sequence joins TRBV5-6 and TRBJ2-7; 13 bases align to TRBD2. V was pared by 2 bases and J by 6 bases, with 14 bases of the junction left unmatched. CDR3 size: 18 residues. Germline lookup yields CDR1 SGHDT and CDR2 YYEEEE. The CDR3 loop reads CASSFQFSLAGGPSEQYF. CDR3 coding DNA: TGTGCCAGCAGCTTTCAATTTTCACTAGCGGGAGGGCCTTCCGAGCAGTACTTC.

The V call is TRBV5-1, the J call TRBJ2-7; tentative D call: TRBD1 (6 bases). The CDR3 length is 19 residues. Germline V gene sequence: CDR1 SGHRS, CDR2 YFSETQ. Trimming removed 0 bases from V and 4 bases from J, with 26 bases in between. The CDR3 sequence is CASSLGVQGTPPFGYEQYF. As DNA, the CDR3 is TGCGCCAGCAGCTTGGGGGTGCAGGGGACACCACCGTTTGGGTACGAGCAGTACTTC.

In DNA form, the CDR3 reads TGTGCCAGCAGCTTAGTTAGGCAGGGGGCGGAAAAACTGTTTTTT. The encoded protein is CASSLVRQGAEKLFF. The rearrangement links TRBV7-2 to TRBJ1-4; 8 positions match TRBD1. After removal of 1 base from V and 8 bases from J, the junction contained 6 bases not matched to a gene. The CDR3 has 15 residues. Looked up from germline, CDR1 is SGHTA and CDR2 is FQGNSA.

This sequence joins TRBV10-2 and TRBJ2-3; TRBD2 aligns across 16 bases. The length of the CDR3 is 16 residues. Germline CDR1 and CDR2: WSHSY and SAAADI. Unmatched junction bases numbered 2, after V lost 6 bases and J lost 2 bases. CDR3 amino acids: CASRGTSGRATDTQYF. DNA of the CDR3: TGCGCCAGCAGGGGGACTAGCGGGAGGGCCACAGATACGCAGTATTTT.

As regards this clone: Different DNA sequences within this sample yield the same CDR3. The chain carries TRBV7-2 and TRBJ2-5; D unresolved. CDR3 length: 12 residues. Trimming removed 1 base at V and 5 bases at J, with 5 bases between. Germline V gives CDR1 SGHTA, CDR2 FQGNSA. In DNA form, the CDR3 reads TGTGCCAGCAGCTTAGTCAGGGAGACCCAGTACTTC. This gives the protein CASSLVRETQYF.

This clone came up a few times. V usage is TRBV7-2 and J usage is TRBJ2-5; possibly TRBD2 for D (7 bases). The CDR3 runs 16 residues. Trimming left V 4 bases short and J 3 bases short, with 18 bases between. Germline V gene sequence: CDR1 SGHTA, CDR2 FQGNSA. CDR3 DNA sequence: TGTGCCAGCAGCTCATTAGGGGGGGGCGGTAAAGAGACCCAGTACTTC. Residues: CASSSLGGGGKETQYF.